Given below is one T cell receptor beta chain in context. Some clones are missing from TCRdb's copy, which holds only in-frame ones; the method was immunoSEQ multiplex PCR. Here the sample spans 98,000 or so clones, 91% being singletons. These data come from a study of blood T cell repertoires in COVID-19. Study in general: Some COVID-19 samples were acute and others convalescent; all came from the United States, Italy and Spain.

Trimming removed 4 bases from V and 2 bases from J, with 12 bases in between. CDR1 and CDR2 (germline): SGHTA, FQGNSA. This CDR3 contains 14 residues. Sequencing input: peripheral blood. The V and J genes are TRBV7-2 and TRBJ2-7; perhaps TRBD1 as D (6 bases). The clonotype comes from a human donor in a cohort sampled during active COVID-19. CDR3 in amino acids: CASSSGDLAYEQYF. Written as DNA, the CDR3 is TGTGCCAGCAGCTCAGGGGACCTAGCCTACGAGCAGTACTTC.